The clone carrying this T cell receptor beta chain was detected a few times. Method: immunoSEQ multiplex PCR; TCRdb's copy keeps in-frame clones and lacks some. The table records nearly 250,000 clones, around 86% of them present only once. The germline V gene has CDR1 SGHRS and CDR2 YFSETQ. The CDR3 is 14 amino acids. V was shortened by 5 bases and J by 4 bases, with 15 bases between the two germline ends. This sample stems from a study of blood T cell repertoires in COVID-19. Study-wide context: PBMCs, B-cell-depleted T cells, or T cells provided the cDNA or gDNA that made up the material.

Cohort placement rested on clinical history that participants reported themselves. This chain links TRBV5-1 with TRBJ1-2; D gene unclear. Sequenced input: PBMCs or T cells enriched from blood (not recorded which). This TCR was recovered from a woman aged 50 to 65 who had recovered from COVID-19. This CDR3 reads CASSTAPGSYGYTF. The CDR3 DNA sequence: TGCGCCAGCAGTACCGCACCGGGATCCTATGGCTACACCTTC.